These 3 T cell receptor beta chains were all obtained from the same sample, sequenced in a study of T cell changes during pregnancy in multiple sclerosis. The repertoire was sequenced with immunoSEQ multiplex PCR; TCRdb's copy has only in-frame clones and lacks some. Of under 95,000 clones in the sample, roughly 95% were seen once. The source was peripheral blood, collected in the second trimester of pregnancy. Receptors originate from a female donor in good health, enrolled as a control in a pregnancy study.

The rearrangement uses TRBV15 and TRBJ2-7; D is possibly TRBD2 (7 bases). Between the trimmed V and J ends, which lost 8 bases and 4 bases, there was a span of 18 bases. Germline V gene sequence: CDR1 LNHNV, CDR2 YYDKDF (reference sequence). The CDR3 length is 14 residues. The chain's CDR3 is CATRKRGGGYEQYF. The CDR3 DNA sequence: TGTGCCACCCGAAAAAGGGGGGGAGGATACGAGCAGTACTTC. Combining the CDR3 with reference TRBV15 and TRBJ2-7 gives the whole variable domain DAMVIQNPRYQVTQFGKPVTLSCSQTLNHNVMYWYQQKSSQAPKLLFHYYDKDFNNEADTPDNFQSRRPNTSFCFLDIRSPGLGDTAMYLCATRKRGGGYEQYFGPGTRLTVT.

The V call is TRBV19, the J call TRBJ1-2; D unresolved. This CDR3 is 14 amino acids long. Trimming stripped 7 bases from V and 1 base from J, with 13 bases between. Looked up from germline, CDR1 is LNHDA and CDR2 is SQIVND (reference sequence). For the CDR3, the DNA is TGTGCCAGTACCCTCACCCAGATTAACTATGGCTACACCTTC. Its translation is CASTLTQINYGYTF.

This chain links TRBV19 with TRBJ2-5; D unclear. This CDR3 has 12 residues. V lost 4 bases and J 5 bases, leaving 8 bases between the germline ends. CDR1 and CDR2 (germline): LNHDA, SQIVND (reference sequence). The CDR3 region is CASSTLGETQYF. For the CDR3, the DNA is TGTGCCAGTAGTACACTGGGCGAGACCCAGTACTTC.